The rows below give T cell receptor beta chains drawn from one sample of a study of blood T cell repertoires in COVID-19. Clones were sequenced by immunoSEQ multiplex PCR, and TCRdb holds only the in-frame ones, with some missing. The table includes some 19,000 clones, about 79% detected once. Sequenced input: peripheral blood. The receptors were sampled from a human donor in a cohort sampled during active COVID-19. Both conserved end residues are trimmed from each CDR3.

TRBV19,ASKIQGTAYEQY
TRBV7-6,ASSLVAGTLSGNEQF
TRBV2,ASSVGVTQY
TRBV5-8,ASSLDGDWISGNTIY
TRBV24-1,ATSRAGGITYNEQF
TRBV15,ATSRDVGRVDEQY
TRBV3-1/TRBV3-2,ASSQDWREIPDEQF
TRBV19,ASSNQGSGLVETQY
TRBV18,ASSQRDEQY
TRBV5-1,ASSLGSGTEAF
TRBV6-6,ASSTSGSYYEQY
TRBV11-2,ASSSSDGGNTEAF
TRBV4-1,ASSQVQSVYEQF
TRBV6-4,ASSDAQGGTGELF
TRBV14,ASSSLPWRATTDTQY
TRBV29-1,SDLRAGGKNYGYT
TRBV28,ASRGVAGGGTDTQY
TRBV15,ATSRTDRNQNIQY
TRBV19,ASSIVGHNQPQH
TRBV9,ASSPRGQPNTEAF
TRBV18,ASSPTLNTEAF
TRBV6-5,ASSYRLGAISYEQY
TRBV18,ASSPPGTSRGEQF
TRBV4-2,ASSQNGQGNEKLF
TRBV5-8,ASSLRRSGLDNEQF
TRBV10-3,AISVAVSYNEQF
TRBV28,ASSQIGGYGYT
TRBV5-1,ASSLTISGGETQY
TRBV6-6,AIAGQAHYEQY
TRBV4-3,ASSQETAGGPNEQF
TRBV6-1,ASSEVLGGGGQETQY
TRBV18,ASSLNRGQETQY
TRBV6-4,ASSATGEANEKLF
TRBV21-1,ASSPIRASGSSYEQY
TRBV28,ASSPHRKNQPQH
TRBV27,ASSRRWDSYYEQY
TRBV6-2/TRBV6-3,ASSTIAGRQETQY
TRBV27,ASSLTSGPGIQY
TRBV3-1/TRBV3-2,ASRARLLVHEQF
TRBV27,ASSSRTGGDQPQH
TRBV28,ASSPTGTGSREQY
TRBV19,ASQRSGRDYNEQF
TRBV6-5,ASYHRDNTEAF
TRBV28,ASFWRSTGELF
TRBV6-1,ASSEGGGVETQY
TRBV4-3,ASSQDKEVRGINEQF
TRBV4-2,ASSQDPSRAPSYEQY
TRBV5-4,ASSSWTGGEQY
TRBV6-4,ASSRQDDTGELF
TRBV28,ASTPQGYGTQY
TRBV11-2,ASSLGPSGEKLF
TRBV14,ASSLRLSGEQF
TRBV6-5,ASNGGLTQY
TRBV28,ASSFPPIGGGSTDTQY
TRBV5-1,ASSLAGTSVPETQY
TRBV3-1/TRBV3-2,ASSRNRAGAEKLF
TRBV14,ASSPLQAMNTEAF
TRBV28,ASTLAGELF